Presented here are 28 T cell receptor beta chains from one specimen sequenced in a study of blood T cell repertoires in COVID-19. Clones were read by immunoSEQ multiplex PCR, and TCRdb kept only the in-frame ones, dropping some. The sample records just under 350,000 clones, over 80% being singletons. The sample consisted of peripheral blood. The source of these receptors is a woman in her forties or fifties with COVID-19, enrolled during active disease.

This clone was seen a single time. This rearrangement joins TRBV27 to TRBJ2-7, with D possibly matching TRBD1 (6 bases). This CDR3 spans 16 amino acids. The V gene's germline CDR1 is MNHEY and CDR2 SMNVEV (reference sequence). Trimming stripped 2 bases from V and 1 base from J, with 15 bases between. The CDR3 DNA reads TGTGCCAGCAGTTTACTGGGGACATCAGGGTCCTACGAGCAGTACTTC. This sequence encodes CASSLLGTSGSYEQYF.

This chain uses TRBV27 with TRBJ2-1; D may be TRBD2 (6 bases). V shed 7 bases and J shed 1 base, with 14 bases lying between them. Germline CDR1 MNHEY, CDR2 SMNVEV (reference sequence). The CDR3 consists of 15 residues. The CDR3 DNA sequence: TGTGCCAGCACCCCCAGCGGGTGGTCCTACAATGAGCAGTTCTTC. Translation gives CASTPSGWSYNEQFF.

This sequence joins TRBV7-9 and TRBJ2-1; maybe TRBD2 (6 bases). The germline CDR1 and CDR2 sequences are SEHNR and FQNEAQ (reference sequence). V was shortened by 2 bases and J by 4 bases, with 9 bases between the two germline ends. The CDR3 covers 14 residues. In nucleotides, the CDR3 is TGTGCCAGCAGCTTAAGGGACTCTTACAATGAGCAGTTCTTC. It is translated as CASSLRDSYNEQFF.

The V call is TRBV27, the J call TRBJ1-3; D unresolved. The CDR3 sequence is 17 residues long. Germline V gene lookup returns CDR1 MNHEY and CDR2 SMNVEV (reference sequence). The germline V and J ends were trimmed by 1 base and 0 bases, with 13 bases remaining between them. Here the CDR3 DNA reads TGTGCCAGCAGTTTATTAGGAACCCCTAGCTCTGGAAACACCATATATTTT. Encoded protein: CASSLLGTPSSGNTIYF.

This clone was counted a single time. CDR3: CASSPKGAAWEAFF. In DNA, the CDR3 is TGTGCCAGCTCACCCAAGGGGGCGGCCTGGGAAGCTTTCTTT. This chain links TRBV18 with TRBJ1-1, with 7 positions matching TRBD1. With 3 bases clipped from V and 8 bases from J, the junction kept 9 bases outside the gene matches. This CDR3 spans 14 amino acids. Germline CDR1 and CDR2: KGHSH and LQKENI.

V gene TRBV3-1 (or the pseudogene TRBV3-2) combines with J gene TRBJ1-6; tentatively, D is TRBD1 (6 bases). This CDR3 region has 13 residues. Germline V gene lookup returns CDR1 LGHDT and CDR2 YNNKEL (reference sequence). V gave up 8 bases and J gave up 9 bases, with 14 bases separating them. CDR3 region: CASVQGYGSPLHF. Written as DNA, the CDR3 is TGTGCCAGCGTCCAGGGGTATGGTTCACCCCTCCACTTT.

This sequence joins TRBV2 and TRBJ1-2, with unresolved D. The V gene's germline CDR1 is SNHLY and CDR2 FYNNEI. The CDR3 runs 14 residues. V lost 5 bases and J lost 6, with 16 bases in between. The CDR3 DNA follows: TGTGCCAGCAGTCCGGAGTTTTCATCCGATGGCTACACCTTC. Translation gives CASSPEFSSDGYTF.

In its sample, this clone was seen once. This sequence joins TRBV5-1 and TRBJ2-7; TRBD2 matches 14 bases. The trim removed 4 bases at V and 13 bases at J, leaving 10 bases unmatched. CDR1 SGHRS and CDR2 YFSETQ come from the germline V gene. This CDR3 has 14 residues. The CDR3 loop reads CASSGGLAGAPIYF. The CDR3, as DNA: TGCGCCAGCAGCGGGGGACTAGCGGGAGCGCCGATATACTTC. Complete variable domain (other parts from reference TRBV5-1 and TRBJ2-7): KAGVTQTPRYLIKTRGQQVTLSCSPISGHRSVSWYQQTPGQGLQFLFEYFSETQRNKGNFPGRFSGRQFSNSRSEMNVSTLELGDSALYLCASSGGLAGAPIYFGPGTRLTVT.

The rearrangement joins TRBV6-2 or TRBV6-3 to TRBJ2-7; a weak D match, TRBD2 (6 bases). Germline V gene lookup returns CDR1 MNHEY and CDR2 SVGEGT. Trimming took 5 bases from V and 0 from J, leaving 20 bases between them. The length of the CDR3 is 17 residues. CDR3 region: CASSRARLGGSSYEQYF. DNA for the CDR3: TGTGCCAGCAGTAGGGCAAGGTTGGGGGGATCCTCCTACGAGCAGTACTTC.

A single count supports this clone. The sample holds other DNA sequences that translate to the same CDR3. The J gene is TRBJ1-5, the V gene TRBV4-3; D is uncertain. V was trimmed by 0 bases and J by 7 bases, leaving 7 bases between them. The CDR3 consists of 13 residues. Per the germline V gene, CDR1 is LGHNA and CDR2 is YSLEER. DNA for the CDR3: TGCGCCAGCAGCCAAGATAGGAGGCAGCCCCAGCATTTT. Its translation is CASSQDRRQPQHF.

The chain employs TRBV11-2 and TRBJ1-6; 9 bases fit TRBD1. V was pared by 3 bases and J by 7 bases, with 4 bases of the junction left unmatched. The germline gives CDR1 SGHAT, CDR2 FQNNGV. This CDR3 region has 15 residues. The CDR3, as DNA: TGTGCCAGCAGCTTCGACGGGACAGGGAATTCACCCCTCCACTTT. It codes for CASSFDGTGNSPLHF.

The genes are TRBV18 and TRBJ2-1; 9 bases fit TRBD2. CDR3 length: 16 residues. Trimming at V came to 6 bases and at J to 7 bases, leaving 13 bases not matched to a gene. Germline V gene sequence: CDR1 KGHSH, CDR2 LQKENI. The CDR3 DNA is TGTGCCAGCTCGCGGAGCGGCGGGAGGGCGCGGAATGAGCAGTTCTTC. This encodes CASSRSGGRARNEQFF.

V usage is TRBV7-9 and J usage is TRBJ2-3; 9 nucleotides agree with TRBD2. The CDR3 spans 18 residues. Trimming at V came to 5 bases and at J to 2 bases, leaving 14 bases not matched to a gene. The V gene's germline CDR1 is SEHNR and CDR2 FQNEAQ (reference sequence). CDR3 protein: CASSPLSSGRPFTDTQYF. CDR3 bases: TGTGCCAGCAGCCCCTTATCCAGCGGGAGGCCGTTCACAGATACGCAGTATTTT.

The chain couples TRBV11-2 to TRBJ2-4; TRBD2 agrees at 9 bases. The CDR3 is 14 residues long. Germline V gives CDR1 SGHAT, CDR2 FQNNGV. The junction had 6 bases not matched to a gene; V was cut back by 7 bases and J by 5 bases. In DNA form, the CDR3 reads TGTGCCAGCAATAGCGGGAGATTCCAAAACATTCAGTACTTC. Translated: CASNSGRFQNIQYF.

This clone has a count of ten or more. CDR3 in amino acids: CASSQDLTGVSYEQYF. In nucleotides, the CDR3 is TGTGCCAGCAGCCAAGATTTGACAGGGGTTTCCTACGAGCAGTACTTC. The chain employs TRBV4-2 and TRBJ2-7; the match to TRBD1 covers 8 bases. This CDR3 comprises 16 residues. In germline, CDR1 is LGHNA, CDR2 YNFKEQ. The V segment lost 0 bases and the J segment 1 base; nucleotides outside the gene matches: 5.

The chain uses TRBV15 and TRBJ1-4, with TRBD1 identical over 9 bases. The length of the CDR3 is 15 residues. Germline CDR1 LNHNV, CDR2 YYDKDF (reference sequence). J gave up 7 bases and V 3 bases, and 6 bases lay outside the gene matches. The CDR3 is CATSSQQGAGEKLFF. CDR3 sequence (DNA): TGTGCCACCAGCAGCCAACAGGGGGCAGGTGAAAAACTGTTTTTT.

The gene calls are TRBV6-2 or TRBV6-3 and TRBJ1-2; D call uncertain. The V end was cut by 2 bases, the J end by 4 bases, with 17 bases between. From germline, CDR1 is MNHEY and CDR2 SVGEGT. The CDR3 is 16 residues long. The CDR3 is CASSYPSGMAVYGYTF. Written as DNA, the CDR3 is TGTGCCAGCAGTTACCCCTCGGGAATGGCGGTCTATGGCTACACCTTC.

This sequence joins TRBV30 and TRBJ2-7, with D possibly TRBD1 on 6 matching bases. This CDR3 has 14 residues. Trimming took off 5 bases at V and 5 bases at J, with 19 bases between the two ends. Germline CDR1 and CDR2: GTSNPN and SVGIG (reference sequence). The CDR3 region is CAWSPGQTVDEQYF. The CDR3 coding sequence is TGTGCCTGGTCCCCCGGACAGACTGTGGACGAGCAGTACTTC.

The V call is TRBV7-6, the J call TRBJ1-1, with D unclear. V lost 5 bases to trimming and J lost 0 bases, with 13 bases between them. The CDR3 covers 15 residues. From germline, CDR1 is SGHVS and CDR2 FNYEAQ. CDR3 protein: CASSPSRGMNTEAFF. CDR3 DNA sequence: TGTGCCAGCAGCCCCTCACGGGGAATGAACACTGAAGCTTTCTTT.

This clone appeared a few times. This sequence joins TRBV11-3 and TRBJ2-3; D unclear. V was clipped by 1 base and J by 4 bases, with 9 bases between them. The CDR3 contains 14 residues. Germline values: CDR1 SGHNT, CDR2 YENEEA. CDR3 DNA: TGTGCCAGCAGCTTAGCCGTTTTGTCAGATACGCAGTATTTT. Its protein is CASSLAVLSDTQYF.

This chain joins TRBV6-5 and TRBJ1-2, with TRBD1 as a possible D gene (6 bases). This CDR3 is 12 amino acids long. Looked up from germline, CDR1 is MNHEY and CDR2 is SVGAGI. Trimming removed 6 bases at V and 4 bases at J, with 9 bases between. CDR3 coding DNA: TGTGCCAGCAGCATACAGGGCTATGGCTACACCTTC. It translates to CASSIQGYGYTF.

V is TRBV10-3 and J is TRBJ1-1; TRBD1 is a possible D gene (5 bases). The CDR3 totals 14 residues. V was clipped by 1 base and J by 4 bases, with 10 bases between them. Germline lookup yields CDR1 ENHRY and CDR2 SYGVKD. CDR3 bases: TGTGCCATCAGTGAGTATGGGGGGGTCACTGAAGCTTTCTTT. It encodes CAISEYGGVTEAFF.

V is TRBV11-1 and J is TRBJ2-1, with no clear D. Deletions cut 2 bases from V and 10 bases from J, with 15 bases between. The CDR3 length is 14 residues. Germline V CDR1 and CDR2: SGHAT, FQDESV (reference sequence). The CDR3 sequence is CASSLPSRGREQFF. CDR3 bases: TGTGCCAGCAGCTTACCCTCCCGTGGGCGAGAGCAGTTCTTC.

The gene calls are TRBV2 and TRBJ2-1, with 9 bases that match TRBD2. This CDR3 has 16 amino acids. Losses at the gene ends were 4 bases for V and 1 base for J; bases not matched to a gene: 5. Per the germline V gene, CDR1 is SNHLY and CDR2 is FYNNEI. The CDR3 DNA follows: TGTGCCAGCAGTGGGTTTAGCGGGAGTTCCTACAATGAGCAGTTCTTC. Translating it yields CASSGFSGSSYNEQFF.

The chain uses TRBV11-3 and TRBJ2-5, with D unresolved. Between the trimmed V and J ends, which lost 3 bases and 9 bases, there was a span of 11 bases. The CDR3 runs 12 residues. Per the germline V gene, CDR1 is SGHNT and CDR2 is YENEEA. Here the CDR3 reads CASSLPPRAQYF. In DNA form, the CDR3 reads TGTGCCAGCAGCTTGCCCCCCCGGGCCCAGTACTTC.

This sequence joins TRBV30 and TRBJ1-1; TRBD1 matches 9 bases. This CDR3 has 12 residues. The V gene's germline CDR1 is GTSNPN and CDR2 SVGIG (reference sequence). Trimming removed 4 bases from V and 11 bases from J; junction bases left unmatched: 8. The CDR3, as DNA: TGTGCCTGGACGGGGACAGGGTTCATTGCTTTCTTT. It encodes CAWTGTGFIAFF. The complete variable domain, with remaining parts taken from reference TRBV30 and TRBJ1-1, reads SQTIHQWPATLVQPVGSPLSLECTVEGTSNPNLYWYRQAAGRGLQLLFYSVGIGQISSEVPQNLSASRPQDRQFILSSKKLLLSDSGFYLCAWTGTGFIAFFGQGTRLTVV.

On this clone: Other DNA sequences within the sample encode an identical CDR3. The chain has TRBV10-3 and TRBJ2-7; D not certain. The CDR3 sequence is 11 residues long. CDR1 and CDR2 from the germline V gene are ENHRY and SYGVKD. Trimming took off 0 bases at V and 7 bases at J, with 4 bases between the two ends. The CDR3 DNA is TGTGCCATCAGTGAGTCAGCTGAGCAGTACTTC. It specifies CAISESAEQYF.

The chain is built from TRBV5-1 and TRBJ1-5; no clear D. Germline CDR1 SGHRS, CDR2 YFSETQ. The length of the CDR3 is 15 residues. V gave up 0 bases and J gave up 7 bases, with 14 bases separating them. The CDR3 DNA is TGCGCCAGCAGCTTGGGGGCCCGTCCAGACCAGCCCCAGCATTTT. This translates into CASSLGARPDQPQHF.